This TCR beta chain was sequenced for a study of blood T cells in healthy people across ages (dated by TCRdb to 2014 to 2015). Background for the entire study: In model experiments, template switching captured about one uniquely barcoded TCR beta cDNA molecule for every two T cells. The donors were divided into four age groups: young (average approximately 15 years), middle-aged (roughly 40), aged (about 60) and long-lived (about 79). The study measured age-related changes in TCR beta repertoire diversity using deep sequencing normalized with unique cDNA molecular identifiers. Donors of different ages were randomly distributed across sequencing lanes to avoid experimental bias. The study analyzed two additional independent replicas of 1 million unique cDNA reads from the same blood draw for two donors, one aged 18 to 30 and one aged 80 or older.

On the study overall, not on this receptor specifically: Observed TCR beta diversity correlated strongly with the percentage of naive T cells measured by flow cytometry. As age increased, observed TCR beta diversity per million T cells dropped in a roughly linear way, and a significant reduction was already evident by age 40. Total diversity estimates from one million sequenced T cells were considered lower bounds and underestimates. Because profiling used bulk unsorted PBMCs, naive and antigen-experienced compartments could not be compared conclusively. Compared with the aged group, the long-lived group had more naive CD4+ T cells, fewer expanded clones and increased TCR diversity, a pattern suggesting age selection. Because the CMV infection status of the donors was unknown, age-related changes in expanded clonotypes may potentially have been confounded.

Receptor amplification or capture employed 5' RACE. Sequencer: Illumina HiSeq 2500. The second PCR ran for roughly 7 to 12 cycles and used a J-beta primer mix along with a sample-barcoded 5' primer. A template-switch 5' adaptor carrying 12 random nucleotides introduced a unique molecular identifier onto each TCR beta cDNA molecule. At least 3 million CDR3-containing paired-end reads were obtained from each sample. All of the RNA was converted into first-strand cDNA using the Mint cDNA synthesis kit, with a TRBC-specific oligonucleotide serving as the primer. After uracil-DNA glycosylase treatment, a first 18-cycle PCR used universal primers M1SS and BC2_uni_R on all cDNA. Turning to the authors' computational methods: Each sample was normalized by randomly selecting 1 million high-quality reads, each carrying a distinct molecular identifier. Instead of being binned into consensus sequences, reads that shared molecular identifiers were thrown out. CDR3 identification, clonotype clustering and error correction used MiTCR with a Q25 quality threshold and the strictest error-elimination algorithm. A nonparametric unseen species model with Euler transformation was used to estimate a lower bound on total TCR beta diversity. TCRdb applied fastp at Q25 and MiXCR to the public reads, then kept only in-frame beta chains. Rows are combined by CDR3 protein, so each entry shows the most common genes and DNA. V and J calls and clone size were set by TCRdb, not the authors. Present in this sample are some 1.1 million distinct CDR3 sequences, 35% to 40% of which were seen just once. The ten largest make up around 12% of the sample.

Including the terminal cysteine and phenylalanine, the CDR3 comprises 15 residues. Kept here is only the CDR3 DNA, which spans 45 bases and is read in frame from base 1. For CDR1 and CDR2, the germline V gene lists SGHTA and FQGNSA. Germline trimming amounts to 5 bases on V and 6 bases on J, with 12 as the count of junction bases outside the gene matches. The roughly 39 donors, aged roughly 6 to 90 years, were systemically healthy Caucasian individuals from Russia. Each donor gave 8.5 to 10 milliliters of peripheral blood, collected into EDTA-treated Vacutainer tubes. Ficoll-Paque density-gradient centrifugation was used to isolate PBMCs, with at least 6.5 million obtained per sample. Trizol reagent was used to extract total RNA from the PBMCs, yielding at least 5 micrograms per sample. Naive CD45RAhigh/CD27high T cell percentages were measured by flow cytometry on a PBMC aliquot from every donor.

This clonotype was picked up many times. Its cognate antigen has yet to be identified. No much larger clone exists at a distance of one base, and base qualities are not known. The sequencing sample was made of blood. The rearrangement joined TRBV7-2 to TRBJ1-2; TRBD1 aligns with 7 central bases. This clonotype was sampled from a man younger than 35 in good health. The DNA sequence is given as TGTGCCAGCAGCAAAAGACAGGGCTCCTCGGATGGCTACACCTTC. It encodes CASSKRQGSSDGYTF.